The text below deals with one TCR beta chain. No cognate antigen has been identified for it. No base-level quality is on record; no much larger clone is a single base apart. Other nucleotide sequences from this sample produce the same CDR3. These data belong to a study of shared clonotypes between healthy human individuals (dated by TCRdb to 2018 to 2021). Turning to the overall study: The cohort comprised a couple of women and three men aged 18 to 49 years. For each donor, CD4 naive and CD4 memory were each given three plates, CD8 naive was given two plates, and CD8 memory was given one plate. Each donor's leukapheresis produced roughly between roughly 0.85 and 10 billion PBMCs. To estimate repertoire size and how much clonotype sharing occurs between individuals, the study deeply sequenced the blood TCR repertoires of five healthy adults. To increase sequencing depth and limit assay-specific biases, different laboratories used diverse techniques to prepare libraries and sequence TCR repertoires. Study-wide conclusions, independent of this receptor: Across a few donors, roughly 5.1% of naive CD4, roughly 3.8% of naive CD8, around 2.5% of memory CD4, and approximately 0.4% of memory CD8 clonotypes were shared. Based on pairwise subsampling, the degree of clonotype sharing among donors was expected to be affected by sequencing depth. Only blood was sampled, and tissue TCR repertoires likely differ from those in blood. Compared with non-shared clonotypes, the clonotypes found in all four sorted-subset donors had higher generation probabilities. Naive subsets generally had larger estimated clonotype richness than memory subsets did. Rarefaction of sorted-subset datasets indicated incomplete sequencing despite the large sequencing depth. Because the study included a small number of donors, the genetic and exposure-history diversity represented was limited.

Donors were healthy HIV-negative adults with no recently reported acute infections or vaccinations. Every donor was a Caucasian adult residing in Nashville, Tennessee, USA. CD4+ T cells were enriched by magnetic negative selection, after which naive cells were positively selected on CD45RA and the negative fraction was taken as the memory subset. Blood was obtained by leukapheresis, after which PBMCs were separated by Ficoll-Histopaque density gradient centrifugation and cryopreserved in liquid nitrogen vapor phase. Analytical flow cytometry was used to check the purity and quantity of every magnetically sorted T cell population. From each sorted fraction, genomic DNA was isolated and quantified by UV absorbance on a Nanodrop 2000c. For this chain, trimming is 5 bases at the V end and 1 base at the J end, and the number of junction bases without a gene match is 4. The germline V gene (reference sequence) gives CDR1 as SGHAT and CDR2 as FQDESV. The CDR3 goes from the cysteine to the phenylalanine over 16 residues. Of all the DNA, just the CDR3 is kept, 48 bases in frame from base 1.

Using the deep immunoSEQ assay, multiplex PCR amplified TCR CDR3 regions from genomic DNA. Extracted genomic DNA from each cell subset was spread evenly across all wells of several immunoSEQ 96-well plates, with each plate serving as a replicate. For sorted subsets, approximately 0.2 ug of genomic DNA, equivalent to around 29,000 T cell genomes, went into each replicate PCR. Purified libraries were quantified with a Qubit 3.0 fluorometer, sized on a Bioanalyzer 2100, and re-quantified with the KAPA Library Quantification kit. A separate single-read 150-cycle Illumina NextSeq 550 flow cell was used to sequence each immunoSEQ 96-well plate. Per the source publication's procedure: The immunoSEQ output contained only junctional sequences without quality scores, so filtering could not match that applied to full-length reads. To assign V/J genes and CDR3, sequences were annotated using PyIR, a Python wrapper for IgBLAST v1.9, with IMGT germline references. Reads were removed for weak V/J assignments (E-value above 1e-6), missing CDR3, stop codons, out-of-frame junctions, or ambiguous translated residues. V3J clonotypes were defined as sequences sharing the same inferred V gene, J gene, and CDR3 amino acid sequence. Percentage overlap between repertoires was computed as shared unique clonotypes divided by the size of the smaller repertoire. Three approaches were used to assess repertoire richness: RTK rarefaction, the Chao1 estimator, and Recon v2.1 estimates of unobserved clonotypes. For all TCRbeta clonotypes obtained by the gDNA method from several donors, generation probabilities were computed with OLGA. TCRdb limited this immuneACCESS table to in-frame rearrangements with V and J called. A share of clones is missing; checked studies link under half to unresolved V genes, and the rest is unexplained. The DNA was the basis for D and trimming; V, J and clone size are from that table. Recorded for this sample are about 2.4 million clones; over 85% of them occurred a single time. The ten biggest clones cover approximately 0.37% of the sample.

The sample was naive CD4+ T cells from PBMCs. Taken with the paper, the label for cell subset or site translates to: CD45RA+ positively selected. The receptor was isolated from a man younger than 30 in good health. Some clones in this sample may be carry-over from other donors' samples. The rearranged segments are TRBV11-1 and TRBJ2-1, with 11 bases aligning to TRBD2. The CDR3 in this case is CASSPRLAGSYNEQFF. At the DNA level, the sequence is TGTGCCAGCAGCCCAAGACTAGCGGGATCCTACAATGAGCAGTTCTTC.